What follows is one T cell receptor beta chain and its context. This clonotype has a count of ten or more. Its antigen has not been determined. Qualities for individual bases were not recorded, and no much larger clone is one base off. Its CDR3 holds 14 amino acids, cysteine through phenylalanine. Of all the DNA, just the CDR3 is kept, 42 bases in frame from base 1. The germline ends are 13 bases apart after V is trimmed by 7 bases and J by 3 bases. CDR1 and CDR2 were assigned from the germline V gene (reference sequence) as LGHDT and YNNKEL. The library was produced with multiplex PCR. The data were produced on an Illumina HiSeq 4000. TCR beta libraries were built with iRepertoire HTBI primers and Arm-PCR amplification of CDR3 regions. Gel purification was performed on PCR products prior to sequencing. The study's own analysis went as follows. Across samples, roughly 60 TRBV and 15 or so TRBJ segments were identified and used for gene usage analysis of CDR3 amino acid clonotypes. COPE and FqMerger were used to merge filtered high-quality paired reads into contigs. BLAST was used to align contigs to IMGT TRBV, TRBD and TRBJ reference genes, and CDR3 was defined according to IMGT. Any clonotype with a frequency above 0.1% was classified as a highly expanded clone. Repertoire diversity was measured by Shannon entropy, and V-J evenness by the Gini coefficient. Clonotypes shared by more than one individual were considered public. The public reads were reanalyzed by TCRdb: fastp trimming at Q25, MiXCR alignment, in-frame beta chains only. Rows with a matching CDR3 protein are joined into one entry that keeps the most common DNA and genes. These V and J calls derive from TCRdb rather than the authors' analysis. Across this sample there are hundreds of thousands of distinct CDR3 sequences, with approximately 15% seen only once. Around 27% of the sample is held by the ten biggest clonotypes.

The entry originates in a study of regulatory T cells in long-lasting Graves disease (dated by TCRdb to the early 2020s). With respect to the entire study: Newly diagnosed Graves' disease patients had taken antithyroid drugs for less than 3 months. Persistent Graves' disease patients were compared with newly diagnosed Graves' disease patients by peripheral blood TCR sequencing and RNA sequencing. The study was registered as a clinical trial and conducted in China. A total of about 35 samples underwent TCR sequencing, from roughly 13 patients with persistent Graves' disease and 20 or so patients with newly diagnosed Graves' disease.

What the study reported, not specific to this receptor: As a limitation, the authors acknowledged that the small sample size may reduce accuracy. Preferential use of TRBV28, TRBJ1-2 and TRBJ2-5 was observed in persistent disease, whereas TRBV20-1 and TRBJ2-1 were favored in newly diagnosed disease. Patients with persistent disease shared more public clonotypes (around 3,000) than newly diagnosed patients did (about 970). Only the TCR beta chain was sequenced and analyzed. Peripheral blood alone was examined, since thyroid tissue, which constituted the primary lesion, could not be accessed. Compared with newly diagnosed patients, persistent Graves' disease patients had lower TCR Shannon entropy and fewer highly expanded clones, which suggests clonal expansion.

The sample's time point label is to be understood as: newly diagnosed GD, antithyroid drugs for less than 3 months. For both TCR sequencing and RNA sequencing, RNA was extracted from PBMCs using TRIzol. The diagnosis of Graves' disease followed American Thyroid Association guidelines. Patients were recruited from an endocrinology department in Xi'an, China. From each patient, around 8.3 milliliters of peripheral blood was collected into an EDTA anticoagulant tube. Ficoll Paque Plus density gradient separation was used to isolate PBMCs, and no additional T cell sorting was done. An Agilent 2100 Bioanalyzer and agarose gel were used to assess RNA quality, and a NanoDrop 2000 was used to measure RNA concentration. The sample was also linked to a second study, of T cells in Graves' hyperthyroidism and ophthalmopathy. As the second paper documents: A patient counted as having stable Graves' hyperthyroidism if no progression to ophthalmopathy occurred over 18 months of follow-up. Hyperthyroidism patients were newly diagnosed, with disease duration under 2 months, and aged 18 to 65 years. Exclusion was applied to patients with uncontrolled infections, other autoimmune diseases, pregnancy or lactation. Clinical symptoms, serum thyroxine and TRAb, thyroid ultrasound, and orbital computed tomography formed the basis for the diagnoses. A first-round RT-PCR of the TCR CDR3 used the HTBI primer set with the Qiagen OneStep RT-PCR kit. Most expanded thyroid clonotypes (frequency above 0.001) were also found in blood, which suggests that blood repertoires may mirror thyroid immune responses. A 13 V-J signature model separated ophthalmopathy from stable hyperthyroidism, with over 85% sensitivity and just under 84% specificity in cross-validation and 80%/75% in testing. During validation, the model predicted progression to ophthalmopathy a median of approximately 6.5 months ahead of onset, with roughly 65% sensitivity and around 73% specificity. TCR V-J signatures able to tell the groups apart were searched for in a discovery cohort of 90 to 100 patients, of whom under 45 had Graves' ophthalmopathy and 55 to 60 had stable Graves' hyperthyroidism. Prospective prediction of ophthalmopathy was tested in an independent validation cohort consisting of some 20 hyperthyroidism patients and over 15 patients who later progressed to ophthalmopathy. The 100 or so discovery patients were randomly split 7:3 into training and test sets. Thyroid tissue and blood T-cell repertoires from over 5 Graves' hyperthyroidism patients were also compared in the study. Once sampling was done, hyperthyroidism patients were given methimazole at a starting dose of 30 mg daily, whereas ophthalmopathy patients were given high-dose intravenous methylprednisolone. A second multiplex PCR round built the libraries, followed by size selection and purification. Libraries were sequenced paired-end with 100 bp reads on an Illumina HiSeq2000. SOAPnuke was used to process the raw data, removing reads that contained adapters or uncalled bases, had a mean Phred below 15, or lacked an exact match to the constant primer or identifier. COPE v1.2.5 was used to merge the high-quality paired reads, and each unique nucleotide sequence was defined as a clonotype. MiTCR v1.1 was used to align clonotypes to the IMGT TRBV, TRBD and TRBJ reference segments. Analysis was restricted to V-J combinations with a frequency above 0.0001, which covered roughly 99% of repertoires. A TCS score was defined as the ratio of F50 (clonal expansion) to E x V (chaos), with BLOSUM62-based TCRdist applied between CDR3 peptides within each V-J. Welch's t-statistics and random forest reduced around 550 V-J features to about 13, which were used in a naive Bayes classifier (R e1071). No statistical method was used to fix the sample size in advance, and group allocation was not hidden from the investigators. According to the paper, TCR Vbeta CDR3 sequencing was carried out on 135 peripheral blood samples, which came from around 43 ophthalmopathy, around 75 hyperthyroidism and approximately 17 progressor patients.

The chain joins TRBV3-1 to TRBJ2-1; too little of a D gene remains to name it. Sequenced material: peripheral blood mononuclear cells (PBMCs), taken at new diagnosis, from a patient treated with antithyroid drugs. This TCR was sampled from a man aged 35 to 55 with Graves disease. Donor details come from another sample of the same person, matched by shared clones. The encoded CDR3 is CASTQRASYNEQFF. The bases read TGTGCCAGCACCCAGCGAGCTAGCTACAATGAGCAGTTCTTC.